The clone carrying this TCR beta chain was counted at least ten times. The sample is drawn from a study of blood T cell repertoires in COVID-19. Assay: immunoSEQ multiplex PCR; the TCRdb copy retains only in-frame clones and omits some. Among about 89,000 clones listed, nearly 80% were seen once. Patients from Seattle were sampled longitudinally, starting during active infection. The CDR3 is made up of 15 amino acids. Trimming stripped 8 bases from V and 2 bases from J, with 19 bases between. The germline V gene has CDR1 MNHEY and CDR2 SMNVEV (reference sequence). The clonotype was recovered from a man in his sixties or seventies with COVID-19, enrolled during active disease. The specimen was peripheral blood. V usage is TRBV27 and J usage is TRBJ2-7; D might be TRBD1 (6 bases). The CDR3 loop is CASSKTAGTTYEQYF. CDR3 nucleotides: TGTGCCAGCTCCAAAACCGCCGGGACAACCTACGAGCAGTACTTC.